The sequence of this T cell receptor (beta chain) was determined in a study of T cell changes during pregnancy in multiple sclerosis. CDR3 length: 14 residues. The germline V gene encodes CDR1 SEHNR and CDR2 FQNEAQ (reference sequence). The trim removed 5 bases at V and 4 bases at J, leaving 6 bases unmatched. Data came from immunoSEQ multiplex PCR; TCRdb stores just in-frame clones and leaves some out. The data show roughly 60,000 clones, about 94% seen once. The source of this sequence is a female donor with multiple sclerosis, enrolled in a pregnancy study. The specimen was CD4+ T cells from peripheral blood mononuclear cells, collected before pregnancy. The V and J genes are TRBV7-9 and TRBJ2-3, with TRBD1 matching 7 bases. The CDR3 loop is CASSNRQGPDTQYF. The CDR3 DNA is TGTGCCAGCAGCAATCGACAGGGTCCAGATACGCAGTATTTT.